This T cell receptor beta chain was obtained from a study of blood T cell repertoires in COVID-19. Study summary: PBMCs, B-cell-depleted T cells, or T cells were the source of the cDNA or gDNA that made up the material.

This CDR3 region has 13 residues. Germline V CDR1 and CDR2: SGHNT, YENEEA. V was clipped by 3 bases and J by 4 bases, with 10 bases between them. Authors' processing steps: Amplification of reference gene primers was used by the study to estimate nucleated cell counts. The repertoire was sequenced with immunoSEQ multiplex PCR; TCRdb's copy has only in-frame clones and lacks some. V, J and clone size are those of that table, while D and trimming were read from the DNA. The sample gives 50,000 to 65,000 clones, about four fifths of which show up once; roughly 5.7% is in the top ten. The specimen was peripheral blood. This chain connects TRBV11-3 to TRBJ2-7; the D gene is possibly TRBD1 (6 bases). The TCR sequence derives from a woman aged 55 to 70 with acute or convalescent COVID-19. The CDR3 loop is CASSFNRDYEQYF. DNA of the CDR3: TGTGCCAGCAGCTTTAACAGGGATTACGAGCAGTACTTC.